This T cell receptor beta chain was captured in a study of T-cell reconstitution after alpha-beta-depleted transplantation in children. Unique molecular identifiers were built into the TCRbeta library. From the PCR reads, TCRdb called clonotypes with MiXCR, one entry per CDR3 protein. The sample contains about 350,000 distinct CDR3 sequences, approximately 12% of which appear only once. Germline values: CDR1 MDHEN, CDR2 SYDVKM. The V and J ends lost 5 bases and 7 bases respectively, with 15 bases between them. The CDR3 is made up of 13 amino acids. The TCR originated in a human donor who donated a stem cell graft to a child with Fanconi anemia. Specimen: PBMCs, collected from the stem cell graft. This sequence joins TRBV28 and TRBJ2-7; D remains ambiguous. The CDR3 sequence is CASSAQPLGEQYF. CDR3 nucleotide sequence: TGTGCCAGCAGTGCTCAACCCCTTGGGGAGCAGTACTTC. The whole variable domain, filled in from reference TRBV28 and TRBJ2-7, reads DVKVTQSSRYLVKRTGEKVFLECVQDMDHENMFWYRQDPGLGLRLIYFSYDVKMKEKGDIPEGYSVSREKKERFSLILESASTNQTSMYLCASSAQPLGEQYFGPGTRLTVT.